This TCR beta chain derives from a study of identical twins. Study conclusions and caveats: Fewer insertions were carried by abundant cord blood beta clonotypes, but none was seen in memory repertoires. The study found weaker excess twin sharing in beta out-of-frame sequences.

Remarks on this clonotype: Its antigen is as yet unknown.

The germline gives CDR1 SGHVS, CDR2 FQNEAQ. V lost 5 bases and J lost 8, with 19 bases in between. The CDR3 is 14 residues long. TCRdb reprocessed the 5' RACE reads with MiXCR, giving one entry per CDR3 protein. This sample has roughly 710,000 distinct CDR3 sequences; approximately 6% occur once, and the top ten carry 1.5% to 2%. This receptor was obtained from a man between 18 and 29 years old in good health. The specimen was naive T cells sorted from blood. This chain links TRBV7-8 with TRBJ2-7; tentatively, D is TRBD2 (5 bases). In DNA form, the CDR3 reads TGTGCCAGCAGCACCGGATCTGCGGGCCAAAAGCAGTACGTC. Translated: CASSTGSAGQKQYV.